This TCR beta chain was sequenced in a study of shared clonotypes between healthy human individuals. Whole-study findings and limits: Measured sharing among donors was expected to vary with sequencing depth.

Donors comprised healthy HIV-negative adults lacking recent acute infections or vaccinations. The V and J ends lost 5 bases and 4 bases, in that order; junction bases with no gene match: 5. The V gene's germline CDR1 is SGHTA and CDR2 FQGNSA. The CDR3 runs to 15 residues. To note about this clone: The antigen is undetermined.

PBMC DNA, left unsorted, was sequenced on ten immunoSEQ deep assay plates. In the study's own analysis: ImmunoSEQ gave junction-only sequences without quality scores, so filtering differed. TCRdb's copy holds only in-frame clones and misses some; the assay was immunoSEQ multiplex PCR. V, J and clone size are taken as reported in that table, and D and trimming were inferred from the DNA itself. The top ten clones hold 12% of a sample with about 500,000 clones, around 77% of them seen once. This TCR was sampled from a woman aged 40 to 50 in good health. Some clones in this sample may be carry-over from other donors' samples. Source material: PBMCs. This chain connects TRBV7-2 to TRBJ2-1, with 10 positions matching TRBD2. The CDR3 spells CASSRRTSGYNEQFF. The CDR3 nucleotides are TGTGCCAGCAGCCGTCGGACTAGCGGTTACAATGAGCAGTTCTTC.